These T cell receptor beta chains were read from a single sample in a study of OX40 agonist ivuxolimab in advanced cancers. Profiled with immunoSEQ multiplex PCR; TCRdb holds only in-frame clones, not every one. The sample carries 30,000 or so clones, about 86% recorded once. The sequencing used CD4+ or CD8+ T cells sorted from blood, collected in a trial of the OX40 agonist ivuxolimab. These receptors were obtained from an adult with an advanced solid tumor such as melanoma, head and neck, liver or kidney cancer. CDR3s include the opening cysteine and the closing phenylalanine or tryptophan. The D gene is left open where the match is weak. The listing skips clone size in some rows; elsewhere it reads once, few, many or a size class.

size	V	J	length	D	DNA	CDR3
.	TRBV27	TRBJ1-2	15	.	TGTGCCAGCAGTTTACGTGACGGGGTAAACTATGGCTACACCTTC	CASSLRDGVNYGYTF
.	TRBV7-9	TRBJ1-2	13	.	TGTGCCAGCAGCTCCAATTGGGGTGGCGGCTACACCTTC	CASSSNWGGGYTF
.	TRBV2	TRBJ1-2	17	.	TGTGCCATCTTCGGGAGCTTATACTCCTCCTCTAACTATGGCTACACCTTC	CAIFGSLYSSSNYGYTF
few	TRBV7-2	TRBJ1-2	13	.	TGTGCCAGCAGCTTCAGGAGGAGCGATGGCTACACCTTC	CASSFRRSDGYTF
.	TRBV28	TRBJ1-5	16	TRBD1	TGTGCCAGCAGTTTCAAAGACCAGGGGGCTGGTCAGCCCCAGCATTTT	CASSFKDQGAGQPQHF
.	TRBV4-3	TRBJ2-5	15	.	TGCGCCAGCAGCCAGGATACCGGGACGAAAGAGACCCAGTACTTC	CASSQDTGTKETQYF
.	TRBV11-2	TRBJ2-1	15	TRBD2	TGTGCCAGCAGCTTTACTAGCGGGAGTCGGAATGAGCAGTTCTTC	CASSFTSGSRNEQFF
.	TRBV27	TRBJ2-2	16	.	TGTGCCAGCGCCAACTTTGGACAGCTGAACACCGGGGAGCTGTTTTTT	CASANFGQLNTGELFF
.	TRBV7-9	TRBJ2-2	14	.	TGTGCCAGCAGCTTACCCGAGGGGGCCGGGGAGCTGTTTTTT	CASSLPEGAGELFF
.	TRBV9	TRBJ2-1	15	.	TGTGCCAGCAGCCCCACGGGGGGCACCTACAATGAGCAGTTCTTC	CASSPTGGTYNEQFF
.	TRBV7-9	TRBJ2-4	15	TRBD2	TGTGCCAGCAGCTGGCTAGCGGGAGGGGAAAACATTCAGTACTTC	CASSWLAGGENIQYF
.	TRBV19	TRBJ1-1	15	.	TGTGCCAGTAGTCCCCGGGGCTCCCCAAGGACTGAAGCTTTCTTT	CASSPRGSPRTEAFF
.	TRBV7-2	TRBJ2-5	19	.	TGTGCCAGCAGCTTGCCTGTTGAGCTGGAGGGCCCGCTTTTAGAGACCCAGTACTTC	CASSLPVELEGPLLETQYF
.	TRBV6-5	TRBJ1-1	14	TRBD1	TGTGCCAGCAGTGCCGGGACAGGGGGCACTGAAGCTTTCTTT	CASSAGTGGTEAFF
.	TRBV4-3	TRBJ2-1	13	.	TGCGCCAGCAGCCATTTCACCAGCCCTGAGCAGTTCTTC	CASSHFTSPEQFF
.	TRBV7-9	TRBJ2-5	17	.	TGTGCCAGCAGCCTAATAAAGGTCGGGGTTTTTCGGGAGACCCAGTACTTC	CASSLIKVGVFRETQYF
.	TRBV9	TRBJ2-2	16	TRBD2	TGTGCCAGCAGAGATAACCTAGCGGGAGGTGCCGGGGAGCTGTTTTTT	CASRDNLAGGAGELFF
.	TRBV29-1	TRBJ2-3	13	TRBD2	TGCAGCGTCTCGGGACTAGCGGGAGATACGCAGTATTTT	CSVSGLAGDTQYF
.	TRBV19	TRBJ2-7	14	.	TGTGCCAGTAGTACAAGACAGGCATCCTACGAGCAGTACTTC	CASSTRQASYEQYF
.	TRBV27	TRBJ2-3	17	TRBD2	TGTGCCAGCAGTTTATCGATCGGGTCTAGCGGGAGTGATACGCAGTATTTT	CASSLSIGSSGSDTQYF
.	TRBV9	TRBJ2-1	15	TRBD2	TGTGCCAGCAGCGTAGGTGCTAGCGGCCAGAATGAGCAGTTCTTC	CASSVGASGQNEQFF
.	TRBV6-5	TRBJ2-7	15	TRBD2	TGTGCCAGCAGCCCCGGACTAGCGGGATCACACGAGCAGTACTTC	CASSPGLAGSHEQYF
.	TRBV10-3	TRBJ1-2	14	.	TGTGCCATCAGTGAGGAGGACGCGGGCTATGGCTACACCTTC	CAISEEDAGYGYTF
.	TRBV6-1	TRBJ2-2	14	.	TGTGCCAACAGACAGAACTTAGACACCGGGGAGCTGTTTTTT	CANRQNLDTGELFF
.	TRBV25-1	TRBJ2-1	16	TRBD1	TGTGCCAGCAGTGGATGGGACAGCGCCTCCTACAATGAGCAGTTCTTC	CASSGWDSASYNEQFF
.	TRBV25-1	TRBJ1-2	14	.	TGTGCCAGCAGTTCACAGGGCCTACACTATGGCTACACCTTC	CASSSQGLHYGYTF
.	TRBV10-2	TRBJ1-1	13	.	TGCGCCAGCACCCCGGGGGAGAACACTGAAGCTTTCTTT	CASTPGENTEAFF
.	TRBV27	TRBJ2-3	15	TRBD2	TGTGCCAGCAGCCGGGAGGAGCGGAACACAGATACGCAGTATTTT	CASSREERNTDTQYF
.	TRBV7-3	TRBJ2-5	13	.	TGTGCCAGCAGCTTAGGAGGTGTAGAGACCCAGTACTTC	CASSLGGVETQYF
.	TRBV27	TRBJ1-1	13	.	TGTGCCAGCAGTCTAGGACAGAACACTGAAGCTTTCTTT	CASSLGQNTEAFF
.	TRBV11-2	TRBJ2-7	15	.	TGTGCCAGTAAACCCCAAGTGCTTTTGGGGGACAAACAGTACTTC	CASKPQVLLGDKQYF
.	TRBV5-1	TRBJ2-7	15	TRBD1	TGCGCCAGCAGCTCTAACGAAGACAGGGACTACGAGCAGTACTTC	CASSSNEDRDYEQYF
few	TRBV9	TRBJ2-1	15	TRBD2	TGTGCCAGCAGCTTACATAGCGGGAGCGTCAATGAGCAGTTCTTC	CASSLHSGSVNEQFF
.	TRBV28	TRBJ2-6	15	.	TGTGCCAGCAGTTCACCAGGGTCTCGGGCCAACGTCCTGACTTTC	CASSSPGSRANVLTF
.	TRBV28	TRBJ2-5	14	.	TGTGCCAGCAGGCTACAGGGTTTAGGAGAGACCCAGTACTTC	CASRLQGLGETQYF
.	TRBV29-1	TRBJ2-1	15	.	TGCAGCGTTGATTGGGTATTCAGCCCCTACAATGAGCAGTTCTTC	CSVDWVFSPYNEQFF
.	TRBV9	TRBJ2-3	15	.	TGTGCCAGCAGCGCCCCAGGGGAAAGTGCAGATACGCAGTATTTT	CASSAPGESADTQYF
.	TRBV12-5	TRBJ2-1	14	TRBD1	TGTGCTAGTGGTAGTGGACAGGGTATTGATGAGCAGTTCTTC	CASGSGQGIDEQFF
once	TRBV19	TRBJ2-1	15	.	TGTGCCAGTAGTATATACGGAAACTCCTACAATGAGCAGTTCTTC	CASSIYGNSYNEQFF
.	TRBV27	TRBJ2-7	14	TRBD1	TGTGCCAGCAGCTTACAGGGGGCCTCCTACGAGCAGTACTTC	CASSLQGASYEQYF
.	TRBV5-6	TRBJ2-1	15	TRBD2	TGTGCCAGCAGCTCAGGACTAGCGGAGGACAATGAGCAGTTCTTC	CASSSGLAEDNEQFF